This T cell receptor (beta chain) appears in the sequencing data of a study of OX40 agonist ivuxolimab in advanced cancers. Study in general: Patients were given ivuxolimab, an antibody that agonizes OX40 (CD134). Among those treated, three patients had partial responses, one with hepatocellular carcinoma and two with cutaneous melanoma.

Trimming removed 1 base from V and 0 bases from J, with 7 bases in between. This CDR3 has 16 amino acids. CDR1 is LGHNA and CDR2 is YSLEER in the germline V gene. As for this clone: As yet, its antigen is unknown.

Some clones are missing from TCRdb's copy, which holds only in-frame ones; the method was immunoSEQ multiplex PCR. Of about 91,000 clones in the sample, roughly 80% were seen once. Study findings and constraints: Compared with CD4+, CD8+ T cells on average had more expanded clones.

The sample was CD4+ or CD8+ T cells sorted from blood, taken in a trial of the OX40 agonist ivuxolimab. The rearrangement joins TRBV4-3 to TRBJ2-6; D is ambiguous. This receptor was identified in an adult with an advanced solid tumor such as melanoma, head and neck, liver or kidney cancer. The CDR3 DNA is TGCGCCAGCAGCCAAGTGGCGAACTCTGGGGCCAACGTCCTGACTTTC. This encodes CASSQVANSGANVLTF.